A single sample is the source of the 26 T cell receptor beta chains below, sequenced in a study of blood T cell repertoires in COVID-19 (dated by TCRdb to 2019 to 2021). The protocol used for the library was the immunoSEQ multiplex PCR assay. What TCRdb holds here is the immuneACCESS table cut down to in-frame rearrangements. Part of the clones is not present; checked against another copy, under half of the missing clones reflect an unresolved V gene, and the others are unexplained. The sample table records tens of thousands of clones; around 80% of these occur just once. The ten most abundant clones make up roughly 13% of the sample. Sequencing used peripheral blood. The receptors here all came from a woman older than 75 with acute or convalescent COVID-19.

The chain combines TRBV11-2 with TRBJ2-7; a weak D match, TRBD1 (5 bases). CDR1 and CDR2 (germline): SGHAT, FQNNGV. V was trimmed by 5 bases and J by 7 bases, leaving 15 bases between them. CDR3 size: 13 residues. This CDR3 is CASSQTGAREQYF. CDR3 in DNA: TGTGCCAGCAGCCAAACAGGCGCCAGGGAGCAGTACTTC.

The V and J genes are TRBV5-4 and TRBJ2-5; tentative D call: TRBD2 (6 bases). V was pared by 5 bases and J by 0 bases, with 8 bases between. CDR3 length: 13 residues. CDR1 and CDR2 (germline): SGHNT, YYREEE (reference sequence). CDR3 in DNA: TGTGCCAGCAGGGTAGCGGACCAAGAGACCCAGTACTTC. Protein product: CASRVADQETQYF.

This clone was observed once. J is TRBJ2-1 and V is TRBV7-2, with 9 bases matching TRBD2. This CDR3 spans 15 amino acids. V gave up 4 bases and J gave up 4 bases; unmatched junction bases: 5. CDR1 is SGHTA and CDR2 is FQGNSA in the germline V gene. The CDR3 DNA sequence: TGTGCCAGCAGCTCCGGACTAGCGAGTTACAATGAGCAGTTCTTC. The encoded protein is CASSSGLASYNEQFF.

This chain links TRBV2 with TRBJ2-7; 9 bases align to TRBD2. The junction had 2 bases not matched to a gene; V was cut back by 5 bases and J by 3 bases. The CDR3 extends over 13 amino acids. Germline-derived CDR1 and CDR2 are SNHLY and FYNNEI. The DNA for the CDR3 is TGTGCCAGCAGTACTAGCGGGTTCTACGAGCAGTACTTC. The encoded protein is CASSTSGFYEQYF.

This clone was seen only a few times. This rearrangement joins TRBV7-9 to TRBJ2-2, with a possible D match to TRBD2 (6 bases). V was clipped by 8 bases and J by 5 bases, with 15 bases between them. The CDR3 runs to 14 residues. CDR1 SEHNR and CDR2 FQNEAQ come from the germline V gene (reference sequence). The CDR3 DNA reads TGTGCCAGCGGTGGCCTGAGCGGGACCGGGGAGCTGTTTTTT. Translating gives CASGGLSGTGELFF.

This clone has a single count. The chain joins TRBV11-3 to TRBJ2-7; 7 bases are a match to TRBD1. The trim removed 5 bases at V and 6 bases at J, leaving 13 bases unmatched. Germline V gene data show CDR1 as SGHNT and CDR2 as YENEEA. The CDR3 loop spans 15 amino acids. This CDR3 reads CASSQSSDRVSEQYF. As DNA, the CDR3 is TGTGCCAGCAGCCAGTCCTCAGACAGGGTTAGCGAGCAGTACTTC.

The gene calls are TRBV7-2 and TRBJ1-2, with D uncertain. CDR3 length: 13 amino acids. The V gene's germline CDR1 is SGHTA and CDR2 FQGNSA. Trimming removed 5 bases from V and 5 bases from J, with 12 bases in between. The CDR3 sequence is CASSPNSEYGYTF. CDR3 nucleotides: TGTGCCAGCAGCCCTAATTCCGAATATGGCTACACCTTC.

The rearrangement joins TRBV7-9 to TRBJ2-1; D is perhaps TRBD2 (5 bases). Germline-derived CDR1 and CDR2 are SEHNR and FQNEAQ (reference sequence). The ends were cut back, 8 bases at V and 6 bases at J, with 20 bases in the middle. There are 15 residues in the CDR3. The CDR3 loop is CASQPPGSAGNEQFF. The CDR3 nucleotides read TGTGCCAGCCAGCCCCCCGGGTCGGCGGGCAATGAGCAGTTCTTC.

V usage is TRBV5-1 and J usage is TRBJ2-3, with 7 bases fitting TRBD2. The CDR3 loop spans 15 amino acids. V gave up 0 bases and J gave up 5 bases; unmatched junction bases: 6. Germline CDR1 and CDR2: SGHRS and YFSETQ. CDR3 coding DNA: TGCGCCAGCAGCTTGGGCCCGCGGGAGCTAGATACGCAGTATTTT. Its protein is CASSLGPRELDTQYF.

The chain is built from TRBV18 and TRBJ2-4; 9 positions agree with TRBD2. In germline, CDR1 is KGHSH, CDR2 LQKENI. J lost 3 bases, V lost 0 bases, and 6 bases had no gene match. The CDR3 contains 17 residues. The CDR3 DNA is TGTGCCAGCTCACCACCATATAGCGGGAGCATCAAAAACATTCAGTACTTC. Translated: CASSPPYSGSIKNIQYF.

This clone was detected only a few times. J is TRBJ2-7 and V is TRBV6-5; D is unclear. V was pared by 8 bases and J by 9 bases, with 17 bases between. Germline CDR1 is MNHEY and CDR2 is SVGAGI. This CDR3 contains 12 residues. CDR3 bases: TGTGCCAGCTCTATCGACTGGGTAGGGCAGTACTTC. Translation gives CASSIDWVGQYF.

The V call is TRBV7-8, the J call TRBJ2-5; weak D call: TRBD2 (6 bases). The germline gives CDR1 SGHVS, CDR2 FQNEAQ. V was cut by 5 bases and J by 6 bases, with 19 bases left in between. The CDR3 extends over 15 amino acids. The CDR3 DNA is TGTGCCAGCAGCCCCCGGGGGACGGTTCGCAAGACCCAGTACTTC. Its protein product is CASSPRGTVRKTQYF. The full variable domain, rest sourced from reference TRBV7-8 and TRBJ2-5, is GAGVSQSPRYKVAKRGQDVALRCDPISGHVSLFWYQQALGQGPEFLTYFQNEAQLDKSGLPSDRFFAERPEGSVSTLKIQRTQQEDSAVYLCASSPRGTVRKTQYFGPGTRLLVL.

V gene TRBV6-5 combines with J gene TRBJ1-1; the match to TRBD1 covers 8 bases. The CDR3 is 15 residues long. Germline CDR1 is MNHEY and CDR2 is SVGAGI. Losses at the gene ends were 2 bases for V and 4 bases for J; bases not matched to a gene: 6. The CDR3 is CASSYLVRGPTEAFF. The CDR3 DNA reads as TGTGCCAGCAGTTACCTCGTCAGGGGGCCCACTGAAGCTTTCTTT.

V and J are TRBV10-3 and TRBJ2-3; 9 bases fit TRBD2. Germline trimming cut 3 bases from V and 5 bases from J; bases unmatched to any gene: 9. Germline values: CDR1 ENHRY, CDR2 SYGVKD. This CDR3 is built from 16 residues. CDR3 in amino acids: CAISDGVAGVVDTQYF. The CDR3 DNA follows: TGTGCCATCAGTGATGGAGTAGCGGGAGTTGTAGATACGCAGTATTTT.

This clone was counted a few times. The chain joins TRBV4-1 to TRBJ1-2; no definite D call. The CDR3 is 12 amino acids. Per germline, CDR1 MGHRA and CDR2 YSYEKL. The V end lost 0 bases, the J end lost 7 bases, and 6 bases lay between the germline ends. CDR3 DNA: TGCGCCAGCAGCCAAGATTTCGGTGGCTACACCTTC. Encoded protein: CASSQDFGGYTF.

This rearrangement joins TRBV7-2 to TRBJ1-5; 12 bases fit TRBD1. The CDR3 has 16 residues. The germline V gene has CDR1 SGHTA and CDR2 FQGNSA. Trimming cost V 5 bases and J 2 bases; bases outside gene matches: 4. The CDR3 bases are TGTGCCAGCAGCCCGGGACAGGGGGCAGGCAATCAGCCCCAGCATTTT. Translating it yields CASSPGQGAGNQPQHF.

This chain uses TRBV18 with TRBJ1-2; the D is unclear. Germline CDR1 is KGHSH and CDR2 is LQKENI. Trimming took off 3 bases at V and 6 bases at J, with 11 bases between the two ends. The CDR3 consists of 13 residues. CDR3 sequence: CASSPREQDGYTF. The CDR3 DNA reads TGTGCCAGCTCACCGAGGGAGCAGGATGGCTACACCTTC.

The chain carries TRBV7-3 and TRBJ1-1, with D perhaps TRBD1 (6 bases). V lost 5 bases, J lost 0 bases, and 10 bases lay in between. CDR3 length: 14 amino acids. The germline CDR1 and CDR2 sequences are SGHTA and FQGTGA. This CDR3 reads CASSPWGLNTEAFF. The CDR3 DNA reads as TGTGCCAGCAGCCCTTGGGGGCTGAACACTGAAGCTTTCTTT. Supplemented by reference TRBV7-3 and TRBJ1-1, the full variable domain reads GAGVSQTPSNKVTEKGKYVELRCDPISGHTALYWYRQSLGQGPEFLIYFQGTGAADDSGLPNDRFFAVRPEGSVSTLKIQRTERGDSAVYLCASSPWGLNTEAFFGQGTRLTVV.

The chain uses TRBV29-1 and TRBJ2-5; possibly TRBD1 for D (6 bases). V dropped 7 bases and J dropped 9 bases, with 18 bases sitting between them. The CDR3 has 12 amino acids. CDR1 and CDR2 from the germline V gene are SQVTM and ANQGSEA. CDR3 DNA: TGCAGCGCGGAAACAGGGATAGGGGCCCAGTACTTC. It codes for CSAETGIGAQYF.

The V and J genes are TRBV5-6 and TRBJ2-1, with D possibly TRBD1 on 5 matching bases. This CDR3 region has 16 residues. V was pared by 0 bases and J by 5 bases, with 15 bases between. Germline loops: CDR1 SGHDT, CDR2 YYEEEE. CDR3 coding DNA: TGTGCCAGCAGCTTGGGGGTCGGATTGGGGCACAATGAGCAGTTCTTC. This gives the protein CASSLGVGLGHNEQFF.

This chain joins TRBV10-3 and TRBJ2-7; 7 bases are shared with TRBD2. V shed 6 bases and J 6 bases; nucleotides not matched to a gene: 11. Per germline, CDR1 ENHRY and CDR2 SYGVKD. The CDR3 extends over 14 amino acids. CDR3 sequence: CAISREVRDSEQYF. The DNA of the CDR3 is TGTGCCATCAGCCGGGAGGTCAGAGACTCCGAGCAGTACTTC.

The chain has TRBV9 and TRBJ2-5, with a possible D match to TRBD2 (5 bases). The CDR3 is 14 residues long. Germline V gives CDR1 SGDLS, CDR2 YYNGEE. Trimming shortened V by 1 base and J by 5 bases, and 12 bases separated the two germline ends. Written as DNA, the CDR3 is TGTGCCAGCAGCGTAAGAGCGGCAATGGAGACCCAGTACTTC. Translation: CASSVRAAMETQYF.

This sequence joins TRBV15 and TRBJ2-7, with 11 bases that match TRBD1. V dropped 10 bases and J dropped 4; count of bases not matched to a gene: 6. CDR3 length: 13 residues. Germline lookup yields CDR1 LNHNV and CDR2 YYDKDF (reference sequence). CDR3 in DNA: TGTGCCATCGGCCGGGACAGGGGGTACGAGCAGTACTTC. Translated, it gives CAIGRDRGYEQYF.

A note on this clone: Within the sample, other DNA sequences also encode this same CDR3. The chain carries TRBV12-3 or TRBV12-4 and TRBJ2-7; D possibly corresponds to TRBD2 (5 bases). V dropped 3 bases and J dropped 3 bases, with 6 bases sitting between them. The CDR3 loop spans 12 amino acids. This chain's CDR3 is CASSFEGYEQYF. The CDR3 nucleotides read TGTGCCAGCAGTTTTGAGGGCTACGAGCAGTACTTC.

This sequence joins TRBV27 and TRBJ2-3, with TRBD1 matching over 8 bases. The V gene end was trimmed by 3 bases and the J gene end by 0 bases; junction bases not matched to a gene: 2. This CDR3 comprises 15 residues. In germline, CDR1 is MNHEY, CDR2 SMNVEV (reference sequence). The CDR3 nucleotides are TGTGCCAGCAGTTTGGGACAGGCTAGCACAGATACGCAGTATTTT. As protein: CASSLGQASTDTQYF.

The genes are TRBV3-1 (or the pseudogene TRBV3-2) and TRBJ1-2; TRBD1 matches at 7 bases. The CDR3 is made up of 15 amino acids. With V trimmed by 4 bases and J by 1 base, 6 bases remained unmatched. Germline V lookup: CDR1 LGHDT, CDR2 YNNKEL (reference sequence). For the CDR3, the DNA is TGTGCCAGCAGCCCCCGGGGACAGCTTAACTATGGCTACACCTTC. This codes for CASSPRGQLNYGYTF.